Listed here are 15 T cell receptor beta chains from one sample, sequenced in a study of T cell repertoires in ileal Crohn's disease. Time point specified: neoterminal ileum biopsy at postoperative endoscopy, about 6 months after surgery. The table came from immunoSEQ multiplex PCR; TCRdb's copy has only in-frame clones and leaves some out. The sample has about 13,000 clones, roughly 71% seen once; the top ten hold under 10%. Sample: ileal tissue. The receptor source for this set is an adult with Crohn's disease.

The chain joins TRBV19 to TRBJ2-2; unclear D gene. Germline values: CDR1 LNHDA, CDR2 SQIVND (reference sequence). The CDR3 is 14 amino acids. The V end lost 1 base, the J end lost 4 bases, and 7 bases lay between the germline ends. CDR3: CASSIGRITGELFF. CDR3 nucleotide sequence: TGTGCCAGTAGTATAGGCAGGATCACCGGGGAGCTGTTTTTT.

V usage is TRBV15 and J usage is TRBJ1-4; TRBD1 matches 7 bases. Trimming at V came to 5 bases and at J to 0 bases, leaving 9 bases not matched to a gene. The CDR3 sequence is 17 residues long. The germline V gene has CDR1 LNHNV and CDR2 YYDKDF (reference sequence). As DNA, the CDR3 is TGTGCCACCAGCCCACGGAGGACAGGCACAACTAATGAAAAACTGTTTTTT. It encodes CATSPRRTGTTNEKLFF.

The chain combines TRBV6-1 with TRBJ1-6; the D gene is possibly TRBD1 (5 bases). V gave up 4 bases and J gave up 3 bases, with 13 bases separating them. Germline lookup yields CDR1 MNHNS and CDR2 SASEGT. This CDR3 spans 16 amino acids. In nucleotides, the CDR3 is TGTGCCAGCAGTGTTCAGGGTGGAGGCTATAATTCACCCCTCCACTTT. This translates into CASSVQGGGYNSPLHF.

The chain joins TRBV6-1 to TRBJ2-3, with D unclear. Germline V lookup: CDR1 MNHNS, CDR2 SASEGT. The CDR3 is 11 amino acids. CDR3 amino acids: CVISESDTQYF. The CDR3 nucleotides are TGTGTCATCAGCGAGAGTGATACGCAGTATTTT.

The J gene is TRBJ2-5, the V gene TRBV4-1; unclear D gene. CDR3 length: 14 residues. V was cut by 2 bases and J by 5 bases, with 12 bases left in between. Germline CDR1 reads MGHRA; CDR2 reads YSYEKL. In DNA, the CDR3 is TGCGCCAGCAGCCAAAATCCGGGTATGGAGACCCAGTACTTC. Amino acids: CASSQNPGMETQYF.

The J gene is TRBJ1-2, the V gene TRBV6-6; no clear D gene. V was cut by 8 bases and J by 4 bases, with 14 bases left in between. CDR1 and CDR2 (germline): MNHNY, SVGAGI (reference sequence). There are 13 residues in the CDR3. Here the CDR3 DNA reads TGTGCCAGCGTTACCCCCACGGGCTATGGCTACACCTTC. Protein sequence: CASVTPTGYGYTF.

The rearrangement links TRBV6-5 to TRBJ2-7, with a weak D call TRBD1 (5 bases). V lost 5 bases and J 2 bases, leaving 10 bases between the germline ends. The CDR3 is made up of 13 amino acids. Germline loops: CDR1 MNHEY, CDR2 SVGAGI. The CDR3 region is CASSRQQAYEQYF. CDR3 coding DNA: TGTGCCAGCAGTCGACAGCAAGCCTACGAGCAGTACTTC.

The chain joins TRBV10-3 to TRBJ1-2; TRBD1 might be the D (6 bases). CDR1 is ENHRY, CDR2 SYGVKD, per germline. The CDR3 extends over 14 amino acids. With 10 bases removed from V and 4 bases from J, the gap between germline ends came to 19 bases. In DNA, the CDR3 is TGTGCCACCCGGGACACCAGTGCCGTCTATGGCTACACCTTC. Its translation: CATRDTSAVYGYTF.

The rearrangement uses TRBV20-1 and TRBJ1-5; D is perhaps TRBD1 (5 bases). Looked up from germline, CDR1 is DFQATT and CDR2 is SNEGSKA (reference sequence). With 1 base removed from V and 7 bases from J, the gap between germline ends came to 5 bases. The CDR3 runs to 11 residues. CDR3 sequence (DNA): TGCAGTGCTAGAGGGGGGCAGCCCCAGCATTTT. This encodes CSARGGQPQHF.

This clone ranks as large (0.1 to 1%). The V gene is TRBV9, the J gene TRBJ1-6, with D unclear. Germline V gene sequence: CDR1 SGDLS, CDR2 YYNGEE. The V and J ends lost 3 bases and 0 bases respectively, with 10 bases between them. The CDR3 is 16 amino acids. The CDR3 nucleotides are TGTGCCAGCAGCGCCCTAGGGAACTCCTATAATTCACCCCTCCACTTT. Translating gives CASSALGNSYNSPLHF.

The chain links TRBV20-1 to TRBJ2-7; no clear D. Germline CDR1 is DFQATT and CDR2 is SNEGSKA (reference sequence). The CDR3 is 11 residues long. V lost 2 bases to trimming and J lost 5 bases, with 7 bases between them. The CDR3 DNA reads TGCAGTGCTAGACCTATGGACGAGCAGTACTTC. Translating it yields CSARPMDEQYF.

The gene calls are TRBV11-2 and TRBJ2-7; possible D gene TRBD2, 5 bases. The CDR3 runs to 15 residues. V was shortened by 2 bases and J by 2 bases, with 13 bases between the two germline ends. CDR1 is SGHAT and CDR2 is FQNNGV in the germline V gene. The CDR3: CASSLTGDGAYEQYF. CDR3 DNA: TGTGCCAGCAGCTTAACCGGGGATGGGGCCTACGAGCAGTACTTC.

For the CDR3, the DNA is TGTGCCATCAGCGCAGGGACAGGGGGCGGTCAGCCCCAGCATTTT. Protein: CAISAGTGGGQPQHF. The chain uses TRBV10-3 and TRBJ1-5; TRBD1 matches 12 bases. Unmatched junction bases numbered 6, after V lost 6 bases and J lost 6 bases. CDR3 length equals 15 residues. Germline lookup yields CDR1 ENHRY and CDR2 SYGVKD.

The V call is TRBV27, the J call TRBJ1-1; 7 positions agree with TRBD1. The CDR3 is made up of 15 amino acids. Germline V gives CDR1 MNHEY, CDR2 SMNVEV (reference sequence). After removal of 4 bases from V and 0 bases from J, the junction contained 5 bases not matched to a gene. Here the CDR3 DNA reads TGTGCCAGCAGTTGGACAGGCGGCTTGAACACTGAAGCTTTCTTT. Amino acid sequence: CASSWTGGLNTEAFF.

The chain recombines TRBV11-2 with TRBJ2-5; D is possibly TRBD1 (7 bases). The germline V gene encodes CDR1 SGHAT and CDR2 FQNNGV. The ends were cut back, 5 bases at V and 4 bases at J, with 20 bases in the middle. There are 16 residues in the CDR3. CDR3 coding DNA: TGTGCCAGCAGCCCGCGACAGGGAGCGGGCGGAGAGACCCAGTACTTC. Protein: CASSPRQGAGGETQYF.